These 22 T cell receptor beta chains were sequenced from one sample in a study of T-cell reconstitution after alpha-beta-depleted transplantation in children. Preparation of the TCRbeta library used unique molecular identifiers. TCRdb used MiXCR to reprocess the PCR reads, holding one entry per CDR3 protein. The table shows roughly 160,000 distinct CDR3 sequences, with roughly 10% occurring only once. The sample consisted of PBMCs, taken before TCRalphabeta/CD19-depleted stem cell transplant. The source of these receptors is a boy between 2 and 10 years old with acute myeloid leukemia, due to receive a stem cell transplant.

This clonotype has a count of ten or more. V and J are TRBV9 and TRBJ2-3; perhaps D is TRBD1 or TRBD2 (5 bases each). This CDR3 has 16 residues. V dropped 0 bases and J dropped 2 bases, with 13 bases sitting between them. The germline V gene encodes CDR1 SGDLS and CDR2 YYNGEE. The DNA of the CDR3 is TGTGCCAGCAGCGTAGTATCCAGCGGACACACAGATACGCAGTATTTT. Its protein product is CASSVVSSGHTDTQYF. The variable domain in full, with the rest retrieved from reference TRBV9 and TRBJ2-3, is DSGVTQTPKHLITATGQRVTLRCSPRSGDLSVYWYQQSLDQGLQFLIQYYNGEERAKGNILERFSAQQFPDLHSELNLSSLELGDSALYFCASSVVSSGHTDTQYFGPGTRLTVL.

This chain links TRBV18 with TRBJ1-2; D is possibly TRBD1 (5 bases). Germline V lookup: CDR1 KGHSH, CDR2 LQKENI. Deletions cut 1 base from V and 0 bases from J, with 12 bases between. The CDR3 runs 16 residues. CDR3 region: CASSPQAVGANYGYTF. CDR3 DNA: TGTGCCAGCTCACCACAAGCGGTAGGGGCTAACTATGGCTACACCTTC. The variable domain in full, completed from reference TRBV18 and TRBJ1-2, reads NAGVMQNPRHLVRRRGQEARLRCSPMKGHSHVYWYRQLPEEGLKFMVYLQKENIIDESGMPKERFSAEFPKEGPSILRIQQVVRGDSAAYFCASSPQAVGANYGYTFGSGTRLTVV.

There are many counts of this clonotype. This chain uses TRBV20-1 with TRBJ2-1; 11 bases agree with TRBD1. V gave up 0 bases and J gave up 7 bases; unmatched junction bases: 20. The CDR3 runs 20 residues. CDR1 and CDR2 from the germline V gene are DFQATT and SNEGSKA (reference sequence). The CDR3 region is CSARDFRGQGVGFTLNEQFF. In DNA form, the CDR3 reads TGCAGTGCTAGAGATTTTAGGGGACAGGGGGTTGGGTTTACGTTGAATGAGCAGTTCTTC.

Many counts were recorded for this clonotype. The chain is built from TRBV5-5 and TRBJ1-1; TRBD1 is a possible D gene (5 bases). Trimming stripped 2 bases from V and 0 bases from J, with 8 bases between. CDR1 and CDR2 (germline): SGHKS, YYEKEE (reference sequence). This CDR3 comprises 14 residues. CDR3: CASSFGRVNTEAFF. The CDR3 region has the DNA TGTGCCAGCAGCTTTGGCAGGGTGAACACTGAAGCTTTCTTT.

Points on this clonotype: Since a much larger clone is just one base distant, this may be a read error. V usage is TRBV10-3 and J usage is TRBJ1-3; D is perhaps TRBD1 (5 bases). The CDR3 has 16 amino acids. Germline V gives CDR1 ENHRY, CDR2 SYGVKD. The CDR3 DNA reads as TGTGCCATCTGTGAGCCGACACAGGTCCCTGGAAACACCATATATTTT. Translating gives CAICEPTQVPGNTIYF.

This clonotype has a count of ten or more. V usage is TRBV4-1 and J usage is TRBJ2-6, with D possibly called TRBD1 or TRBD2 (5 bases each). V was trimmed by 6 bases and J by 2 bases, leaving 20 bases between them. Germline V gene data show CDR1 as MGHRA and CDR2 as YSYEKL. There are 18 residues in the CDR3. For the CDR3, the DNA is TGCGCCAGCAGACGGGACCGCCAATCGTCCCCTGGGGCCAACGTCCTGACTTTC. Translation gives CASRRDRQSSPGANVLTF.

Comment on this clonotype: It may be a read error: a sequence one base away is much more abundant. The conserved final phenylalanine or tryptophan is absent from the CDR3, which likely points to a read error. V usage is TRBV4-1 and J usage is TRBJ2-5; 10 nucleotides line up with TRBD1. This CDR3 comprises 15 residues. The V and J ends lost 5 bases and 6 bases, in that order; junction bases with no gene match: 9. The germline gives CDR1 MGHRA, CDR2 YSYEKL. The CDR3 nucleotides read TGCGCCAGCAGCTTAGGGGACAGGGGTGGAAAGACCCAGTACATC. This translates into CASSLGDRGGKTQYI.

This clonotype was found many times. V gene TRBV15 combines with J gene TRBJ1-1; D is ambiguous. This CDR3 spans 12 amino acids. Trimming stripped 0 bases from V and 8 bases from J, with 7 bases between. Per the germline V gene, CDR1 is LNHNV and CDR2 is YYDKDF (reference sequence). The CDR3 reads CATSRDRVEAFF. The CDR3 coding sequence is TGTGCCACCAGCAGAGATAGGGTAGAAGCTTTCTTT.

This clonotype occurred once. This may come from a read error, since a much larger clone is one base off. The chain has TRBV5-6 and TRBJ2-3, with a weak D call TRBD2 (6 bases). CDR3 length: 13 residues. CDR1 is SGHDT, CDR2 YYEEEE, per germline. CDR3 sequence reads: CTSYRELADTQYF. CDR3 nucleotide sequence: TGTACCTCATACCGGGAGTTGGCAGATACGCAGTATTTT.

The chain recombines TRBV29-1 with TRBJ1-1; 8 bases agree with TRBD1. V lost 6 bases to trimming and J lost 5 bases; unmatched junction nucleotides: 5. The CDR3 is made up of 12 amino acids. Per germline, CDR1 SQVTM and CDR2 ANQGSEA. CDR3 coding DNA: TGCAGCGTGGGAACAGGGGGGACTGAAGCTTTCTTT. Translating it yields CSVGTGGTEAFF.

This clonotype came up many times. The chain carries TRBV11-3 and TRBJ1-3; 9 bases align to TRBD1. CDR3 length equals 17 residues. Per germline, CDR1 SGHNT and CDR2 YENEEA. Germline trimming cut 4 bases from V and 0 bases from J; bases unmatched to any gene: 7. Here the CDR3 DNA reads TGTGCCAGCAGCTCCCGGGACAGGGCCTACTCTGGAAACACCATATATTTT. As protein: CASSSRDRAYSGNTIYF.

In the case of this clonotype: A much larger clone differs by one base, so this may be a read error. The CDR3 DNA reads as TGTGTCAGCAGTGGATTCTTAACTGAAGCTTTCTTT. It yields the protein CVSSGFLTEAFF. The chain recombines TRBV27 with TRBJ1-1; D uncertain. The germline CDR1 and CDR2 sequences are MNHEY and SMNVEV (reference sequence). The CDR3 spans 12 residues.

This clonotype was seen ten or more times. The rearrangement joins TRBV7-9 to TRBJ2-3, with D uncertain. Germline-derived CDR1 and CDR2 are SEHNR and FQNEAQ (reference sequence). V lost 0 bases, J lost 2 bases, and 9 bases lay in between. The CDR3 length is 15 residues. CDR3 DNA sequence: TGTGCCAGCAGCTTAGCGCGGCCCCTCACAGATACGCAGTATTTT. The encoded protein is CASSLARPLTDTQYF.

This clonotype appeared many times. V gene TRBV11-2 combines with J gene TRBJ2-1; D uncertain. V gave up 0 bases and J gave up 10 bases, with 13 bases separating them. The CDR3 loop spans 14 amino acids. Germline values: CDR1 SGHAT, CDR2 FQNNGV. The CDR3 DNA follows: TGTGCCAGCAGCTTAGATAGAATAGTAGGGGAGCAGTTCTTC. It encodes CASSLDRIVGEQFF.

This clonotype was found many times. The V gene is TRBV25-1, the J gene TRBJ1-1, with TRBD1 matching over 7 bases. Per the germline V gene, CDR1 is MGHDK and CDR2 is SYGVNS. The CDR3 is made up of 13 amino acids. V lost 8 bases to trimming and J lost 5 bases; unmatched junction nucleotides: 8. CDR3 sequence: CASGRDRGTEAFF. CDR3 DNA: TGTGCCAGCGGGAGGGACAGAGGGACTGAAGCTTTCTTT.

This clonotype was seen at least ten times. This sequence joins TRBV6-5 and TRBJ1-6; 7 positions match TRBD1. Germline values: CDR1 MNHEY, CDR2 SVGAGI. The V and J ends lost 5 bases and 10 bases, in that order; junction bases with no gene match: 2. The CDR3 is made up of 12 amino acids. The CDR3 DNA follows: TGTGCCAGCAGTACAGGGGCATCACCCCTCCACTTT. Translating gives CASSTGASPLHF.

This clonotype was counted at least ten times. The chain links TRBV7-9 to TRBJ2-1, with a weak D call TRBD2 (5 bases). CDR3 size: 11 residues. Germline-derived CDR1 and CDR2 are SEHNR and FQNEAQ (reference sequence). As DNA, the CDR3 is TGTGCAGGGAGCTCCTACAATGAGCAGTTCTTC. Protein: CAGSSYNEQFF.

This clonotype appeared many times. V is TRBV14 and J is TRBJ1-2, with 7 bases aligning to TRBD1. The CDR3 consists of 15 residues. CDR1 and CDR2 from the germline V gene are SGHDN and FVKESK. The ends lost 5 bases at V and 7 bases at J; junction bases unmatched: 13. The CDR3 DNA is TGTGCCAGCAGCGCACAGAAACTACAGGGGTCTGGCTACACCTTC. It codes for CASSAQKLQGSGYTF.

This clonotype occurred a few times. This chain uses TRBV6-1 with TRBJ2-3; TRBD2 might be the D (5 bases). Trimming stripped 2 bases from V and 4 bases from J, with 13 bases between. This CDR3 contains 15 residues. Germline V CDR1 and CDR2: MNHNS, SASEGT. CDR3 residues: CASSELSGTSDTQYF. In DNA, the CDR3 is TGTGCCAGCAGTGAACTCAGCGGCACTTCAGATACGCAGTATTTT.

The sample holds many counts of this clonotype. The gene calls are TRBV20-1 and TRBJ2-5; D perhaps matches TRBD1 (5 bases). The CDR3 has 15 amino acids. V lost 3 bases, J lost 5 bases, and 19 bases lay in between. Germline CDR1 reads DFQATT; CDR2 reads SNEGSKA (reference sequence). In nucleotides, the CDR3 is TGCAGTGCTAGTATGGCAGGGAAATTATGGGAGACCCAGTACTTC. Amino acids: CSASMAGKLWETQYF.

This clonotype came up many times. J is TRBJ1-1 and V is TRBV20-1; D gene ambiguous. CDR1 and CDR2 from the germline V gene are DFQATT and SNEGSKA (reference sequence). The CDR3 has 12 amino acids. V was trimmed by 6 bases and J by 3 bases, leaving 11 bases between them. CDR3 coding DNA: TGCAGTGCCCGAAGGCGATACACTGAAGCTTTCTTT. As protein: CSARRRYTEAFF.

This clonotype came up many times. In DNA form, the CDR3 reads TGTGCCAGCAGTTTAGAGGGGACTAGCGGGAGGAATGAGCAGTTCTTC. Residues: CASSLEGTSGRNEQFF. The chain combines TRBV12-3 or TRBV12-4 with TRBJ2-1; 15 bases align to TRBD2. This CDR3 comprises 16 residues. V trimming: 1 base; J trimming: 7 bases; junction bases outside the gene matches: 2.